This T cell receptor (beta chain) was obtained from a study of a mutant IDH1 vaccine in newly diagnosed glioma. Across the whole study: Treated patients showed a male proportion of roughly 62%, a female proportion of roughly 38%, and a mean age of about 44 years. Beforehand, treatment had been radiotherapy, temozolomide, or both; the majority received both.

Time point reported: week 5, during vaccination. Topical imiquimod was applied with each vaccine dose, which held 300 ug of mutant IDH1 20-mer peptide. The assay was immunoSEQ multiplex PCR, and TCRdb's table has in-frame clones only and misses some. The sample records around 35,000 clones, about four fifths being singletons. Trimming pared 0 bases from V and 7 bases from J, leaving 14 bases between. Germline values: CDR1 SGHRS, CDR2 YFSETQ. This CDR3 spans 14 amino acids. Turning to this clone: Its antigen is currently unknown.

This TCR was recovered from a man under 40 with glioma. The material sequenced was PBMCs, taken from a glioma patient whose treatment included an IDH1 peptide vaccine. The rearrangement links TRBV5-1 to TRBJ2-7; D not resolved. The CDR3 coding sequence is TGCGCCAGCAGCTTGGTGGGGTCCTCTGGAGAGCAGTACTTC. This codes for CASSLVGSSGEQYF.